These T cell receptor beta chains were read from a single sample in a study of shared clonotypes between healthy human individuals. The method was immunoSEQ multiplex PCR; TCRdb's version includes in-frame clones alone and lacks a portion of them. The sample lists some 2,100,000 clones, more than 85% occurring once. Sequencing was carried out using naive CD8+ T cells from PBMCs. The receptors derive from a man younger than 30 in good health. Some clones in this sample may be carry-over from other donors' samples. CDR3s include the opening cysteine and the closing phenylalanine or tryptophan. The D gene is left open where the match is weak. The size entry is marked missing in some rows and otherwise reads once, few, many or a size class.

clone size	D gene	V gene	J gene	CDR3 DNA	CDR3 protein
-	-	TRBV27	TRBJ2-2	TGTGCCAGCAGTTCCCTATCCAGCACCGGGGAGCTGTTTTTT	CASSSLSSTGELFF
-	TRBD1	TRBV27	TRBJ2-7	TGTGCCAGCAGCCTAACCTTCGGGGACAGGCGCCCCTACGAGCAGTACTTC	CASSLTFGDRRPYEQYF
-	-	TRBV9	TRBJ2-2	TGTGCCAGCAGCCCCCCCCATGGGGAGGGGGTCGGGGAGCTGTTTTTT	CASSPPHGEGVGELFF
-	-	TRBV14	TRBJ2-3	TGTGCCAGCAGCCAAGAGAACAGGGTCTTTTTCACAGATACGCAGTATTTT	CASSQENRVFFTDTQYF
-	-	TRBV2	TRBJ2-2	TGTGCCAGCAGGGAAATACACACCGGGGAGCTGTTTTTT	CASREIHTGELFF
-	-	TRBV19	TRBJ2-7	TGTGCCAGTAGTATAGGACCCCAGGGCTACGAGCAGTACTTC	CASSIGPQGYEQYF
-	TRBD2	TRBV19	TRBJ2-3	TGTGCCAGTAGGCCGGGACTAGCGGGAGTGGATACGCAGTATTTT	CASRPGLAGVDTQYF
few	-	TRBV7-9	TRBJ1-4	TGTGCCAGCAGCCCTCAGGGACTCCTTGAAAAACTGTTTTTT	CASSPQGLLEKLFF
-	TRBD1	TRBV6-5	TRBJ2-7	TGTGCCAGCAGTTACTCCGGACAGGGGCGGCACGAGCAGTACTTC	CASSYSGQGRHEQYF
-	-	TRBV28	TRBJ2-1	TGTGCCAGCAGTTTGGTGTCCGGAGCGGACAATGAGCAGTTCTTC	CASSLVSGADNEQFF
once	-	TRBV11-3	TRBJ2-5	TGTGCCAGCAGCCCGTATGGGGAGGCAGAGACCCAGTACTTC	CASSPYGEAETQYF
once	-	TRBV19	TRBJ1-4	TGTGCCAGTAGTATGGGATTAACTAATGAAAAACTGTTTTTT	CASSMGLTNEKLFF
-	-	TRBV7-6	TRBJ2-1	TGTGCCAGCAGCTTTATTTTCCAGTCCTACAATGAGCAGTTCTTC	CASSFIFQSYNEQFF
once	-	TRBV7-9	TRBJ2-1	TGTGCCAGCAGCTTAGGTTCAAGGGAGGAGTTCTTC	CASSLGSREEFF
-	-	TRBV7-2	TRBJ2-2	TGTGCCAGCAGCTTAGGTCTTTACACCGGGGAGCTGTTTTTT	CASSLGLYTGELFF
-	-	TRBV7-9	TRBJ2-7	TGTGCCAGCAACTCGGGAACCTACGAGCAGTACTTC	CASNSGTYEQYF
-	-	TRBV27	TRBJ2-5	TGTGCCAGCAGTCCACGGTCCCGGAAGGAGACCCAGTACTTC	CASSPRSRKETQYF
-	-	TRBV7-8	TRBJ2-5	TGTGCCAGCAGCTTAGTTCCCCTAGTGCAGTACCAAGAGACCCAGTACTTC	CASSLVPLVQYQETQYF
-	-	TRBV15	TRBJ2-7	TGTGCCACCAGCTCCCTTGTCTCTAGGGACTACGAGCAGTACTTC	CATSSLVSRDYEQYF
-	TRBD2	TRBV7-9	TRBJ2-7	TGTGCCAGCAGTTCCATCCCCGGGACTAGACACGAGCAGTACTTC	CASSSIPGTRHEQYF
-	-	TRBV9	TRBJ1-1	TGTGCCAGCAGCGTAGGGGCTGAAGCTTTCTTT	CASSVGAEAFF
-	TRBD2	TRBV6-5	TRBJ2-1	TGTGCCAGCAGTTACCTTGGGACTAGCGGGACCACCGCCCAGTTCTTC	CASSYLGTSGTTAQFF
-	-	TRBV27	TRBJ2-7	TGTGCCAGCAGTCCTATCGCCGCCGACTACGAGCAGTACTTC	CASSPIAADYEQYF
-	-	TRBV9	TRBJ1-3	TGTGCCAGCAGCCCTCTCCTTGGGGGCTCAGGAAACACCATATATTTT	CASSPLLGGSGNTIYF
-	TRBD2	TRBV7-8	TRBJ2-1	TGTGCCAGCAGCTTAATCAGCGGGAGGGCCAATGAGCAGTTCTTC	CASSLISGRANEQFF
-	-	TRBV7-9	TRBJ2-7	TGTGCCAGCAGCTTAGAAGTCTACGAGCAGTACTTC	CASSLEVYEQYF
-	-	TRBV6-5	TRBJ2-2	TGTGCCAGCAGTTACTCGACTGGAGAGGTTACCGGGGAGCTGTTTTTT	CASSYSTGEVTGELFF
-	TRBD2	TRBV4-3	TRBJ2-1	TGCGCCAGCAGCCAAACTAGCGGACCCCTCAATGAGCAGTTCTTC	CASSQTSGPLNEQFF
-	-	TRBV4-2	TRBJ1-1	TGTGCCAGCAGCCTCCTGGGGCATGAAGCTTTCTTT	CASSLLGHEAFF
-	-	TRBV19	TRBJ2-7	TGTGCCAGTAGTCCCCTCGCGGGCGAGACCTACGAGCAGTACTTC	CASSPLAGETYEQYF
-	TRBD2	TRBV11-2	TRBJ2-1	TGTGCCAGCAGCTCCCGCCCGCTAGCGGGGCCCTACAATGAGCAGTTCTTC	CASSSRPLAGPYNEQFF
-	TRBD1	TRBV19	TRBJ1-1	TGTGCCAGTAGTATTAGCAGGGGGCCGGGCGCTGAAGCTTTCTTT	CASSISRGPGAEAFF
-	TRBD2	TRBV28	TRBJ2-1	TGTGCCAGCAGTTTACTAGCGGGATCATATGAGCAGTTCTTC	CASSLLAGSYEQFF
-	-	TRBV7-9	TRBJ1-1	TGTGCCAGCAGCTTTAAGGATACGAACACTGAAGCTTTCTTT	CASSFKDTNTEAFF
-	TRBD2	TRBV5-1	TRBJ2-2	TGCGCCAGCAGCTACCGGACTAGCGGGAGGGCGGGTACCGGGGAGCTGTTTTTT	CASSYRTSGRAGTGELFF
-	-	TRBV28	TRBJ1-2	TGTGCCAGCACAAATGGTGACTATGGCTACACCTTC	CASTNGDYGYTF
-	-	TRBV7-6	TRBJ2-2	TGTGCCAGCAGCTCGAGGGGGGACGGGGAGCTGTTTTTT	CASSSRGDGELFF
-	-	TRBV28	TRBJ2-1	TGTGCCAGCAGTAATTACCCCACCGCGGGGCTAGACAATGAGCAGTTCTTC	CASSNYPTAGLDNEQFF
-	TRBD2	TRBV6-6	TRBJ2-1	TGTGCCAGCAGACCGGGACTAGCGGGACACAATGAGCAGTTCTTC	CASRPGLAGHNEQFF
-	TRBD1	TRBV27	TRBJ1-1	TGTGCCAGCAGTTTCTCCAGGGGGGGAGTCGACAAAGCTTTCTTT	CASSFSRGGVDKAFF
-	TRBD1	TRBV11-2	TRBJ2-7	TGTGCCAGCACGACCGGGACAGACGAGCAGTACTTC	CASTTGTDEQYF
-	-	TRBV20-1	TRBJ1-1	TGCAGTGCTAGAGCGGGGGCTGAAGCTTTCTTT	CSARAGAEAFF
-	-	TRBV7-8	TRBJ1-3	TGTGCCAGCAGCTTAGGGGGGACGTCTGGAAACACCATATATTTT	CASSLGGTSGNTIYF